This entry describes one TCR beta chain. Assay: immunoSEQ multiplex PCR; the TCRdb copy retains only in-frame clones and omits some. The profile shows around 300,000 clones, 85% to 90% of them singletons. Participant-reported clinical history was the basis for cohort assignment. Two negative PCRs, clearance, or symptom resolution were required of recovered Cohort 3 donors. V lost 2 bases and J lost 8; bases outside the gene matches: 8. The length of the CDR3 is 16 residues. The germline CDR1 and CDR2 sequences are KGHSH and LQKENI. The data were obtained in a study of blood T cell repertoires in COVID-19. Background on the study: Italy, Spain and the United States were the sources of the convalescent and acute COVID-19 samples.

The receptor comes from a woman under 30 who had recovered from COVID-19. The chain couples TRBV18 to TRBJ2-1; 11 nucleotides line up with TRBD1. The specimen was PBMCs or T cells enriched from blood (not recorded which). This chain's CDR3 is CASSPMGTGGRYEQFF. The CDR3 DNA is TGTGCCAGCTCACCAATGGGGACAGGGGGTCGGTATGAGCAGTTCTTC.